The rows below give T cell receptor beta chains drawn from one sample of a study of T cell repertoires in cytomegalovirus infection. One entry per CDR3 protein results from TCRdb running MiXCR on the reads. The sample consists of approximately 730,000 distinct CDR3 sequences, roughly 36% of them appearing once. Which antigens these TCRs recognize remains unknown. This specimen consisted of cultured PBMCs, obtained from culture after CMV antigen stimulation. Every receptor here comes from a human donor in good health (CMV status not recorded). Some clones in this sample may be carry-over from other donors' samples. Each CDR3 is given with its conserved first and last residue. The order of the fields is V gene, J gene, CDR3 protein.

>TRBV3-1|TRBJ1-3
CASSQGSGHTSGNTIYF
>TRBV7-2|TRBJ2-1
CASSSRSGGSNEQFF
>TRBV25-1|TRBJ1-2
CASSEFLGPGLYGYTF
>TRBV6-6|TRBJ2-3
CASRNGRTGDLDTQYF
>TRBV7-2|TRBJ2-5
CASSPKAGETQYF
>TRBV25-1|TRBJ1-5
CASSELGQGDDQPQHF
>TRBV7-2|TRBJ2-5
CASSPRYAGGETQYF
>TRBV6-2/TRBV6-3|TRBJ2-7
CASSPKGGFSYEQYF
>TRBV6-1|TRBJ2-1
CASSVRAPRNEQFF
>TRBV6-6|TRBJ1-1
CASRGGEGATEAFF
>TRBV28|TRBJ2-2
CASSLIAVASGELFF
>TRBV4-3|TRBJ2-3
CASSRDVSPDTQYF
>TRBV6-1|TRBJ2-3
CASSGLAGTMKDTQYF
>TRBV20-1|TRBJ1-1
CSTFPGSTNTEAFF
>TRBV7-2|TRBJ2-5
CASSPWRGTQYF
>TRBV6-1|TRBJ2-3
CASRTMGSDTQYF